Below, 2 T cell receptor beta chains from the same sample are listed, as sequenced in a study of tumor-infiltrating lymphocytes in oesophageal squamous cell carcinoma. TCRdb reprocessed the PCR reads with MiXCR, giving one entry per CDR3 protein. The profile shows under 20,000 distinct CDR3 sequences, around 43% of them singletons. Source material: blood. The receptors were sampled from a male donor with esophageal squamous cell carcinoma.

In this sample, this clonotype turned up many times. This chain uses TRBV5-1 with TRBJ2-2; 7 bases map to TRBD1. V was pared by 0 bases and J by 4 bases, with 12 bases of the junction left unmatched. Germline-derived CDR1 and CDR2 are SGHRS and YFSETQ. The CDR3 has 18 amino acids. CDR3 protein: CASSLARDSGTGTGELFF. CDR3 DNA sequence: TGCGCCAGCAGCTTGGCACGGGACAGCGGAACGGGCACCGGGGAGCTGTTTTTT.

In its sample, this clonotype was seen many times. A much larger clone lies one base from this, so it may be a read error. The chain recombines TRBV10-1 with TRBJ2-5; 12 bases match TRBD2. J lost 11 bases, V lost 2 bases, and 9 bases had no gene match. This CDR3 has 15 residues. Germline V gene lookup returns CDR1 WNHNN and CDR2 SYGVQD (reference sequence). CDR3 coding DNA: TGCGCCAGCAGTGAGACTAGCGGGAGGTACAATGAGCAGTACTTC. Residues: CASSETSGRYNEQYF.